This T cell receptor (beta chain) was identified during a study of blood T cell dynamics during melanoma immunotherapy. CDR1 and CDR2 from the germline V gene are MGHDK and SYGVNS. The V and J ends lost 5 bases and 0 bases respectively, with 18 bases between them. This CDR3 has 17 amino acids. The time point denotes: week 3, after first cycle of checkpoint inhibitor. The assay was immunoSEQ multiplex PCR, and TCRdb's table has in-frame clones only and misses some. The sample carries approximately 11,000 clones, about 89% recorded once. This sequence joins TRBV25-1 and TRBJ2-3; either TRBD1 or TRBD2 may supply D (6 bases each). The sample in question was blood, obtained from a patient treated with checkpoint blockade. This TCR came from a human donor with melanoma. The CDR3 is CASSPRGSGPSTDTQYF. CDR3 sequence (DNA): TGTGCCAGCAGTCCCAGGGGTAGCGGACCTAGCACAGATACGCAGTATTTT.